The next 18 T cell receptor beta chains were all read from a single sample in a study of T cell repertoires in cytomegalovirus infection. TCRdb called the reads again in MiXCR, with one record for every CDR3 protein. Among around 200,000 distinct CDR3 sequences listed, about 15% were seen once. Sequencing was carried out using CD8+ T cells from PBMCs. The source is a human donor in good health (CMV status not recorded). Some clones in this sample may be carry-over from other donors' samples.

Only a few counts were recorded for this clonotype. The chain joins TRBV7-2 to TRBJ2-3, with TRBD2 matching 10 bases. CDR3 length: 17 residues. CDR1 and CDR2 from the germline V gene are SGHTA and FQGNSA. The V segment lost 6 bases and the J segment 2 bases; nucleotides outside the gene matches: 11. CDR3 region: CASRTHALAGFTDTQYF. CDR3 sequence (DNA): TGTGCCAGCAGGACACATGCACTAGCGGGGTTCACAGATACGCAGTATTTT.

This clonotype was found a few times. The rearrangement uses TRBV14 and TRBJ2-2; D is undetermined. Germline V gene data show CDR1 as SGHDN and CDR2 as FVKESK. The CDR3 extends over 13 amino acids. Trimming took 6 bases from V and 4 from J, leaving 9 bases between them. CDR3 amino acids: CASRAPSTGELFF. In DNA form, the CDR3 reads TGTGCCAGCAGGGCGCCGAGCACCGGGGAGCTGTTTTTT.

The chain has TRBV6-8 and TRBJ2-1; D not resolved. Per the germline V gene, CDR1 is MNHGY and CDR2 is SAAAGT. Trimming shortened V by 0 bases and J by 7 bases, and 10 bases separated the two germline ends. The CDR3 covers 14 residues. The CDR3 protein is CASSYSFPGNEQFF. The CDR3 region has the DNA TGTGCCAGCAGTTACTCGTTTCCCGGGAATGAGCAGTTCTTC.

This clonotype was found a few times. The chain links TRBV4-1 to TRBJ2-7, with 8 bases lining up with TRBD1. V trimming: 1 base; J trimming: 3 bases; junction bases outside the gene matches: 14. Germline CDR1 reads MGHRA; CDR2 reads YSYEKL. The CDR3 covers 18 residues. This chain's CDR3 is CASSQVEGGQGFFYEQYF. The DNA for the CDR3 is TGCGCCAGCAGCCAAGTTGAAGGCGGACAGGGATTTTTCTACGAGCAGTACTTC.

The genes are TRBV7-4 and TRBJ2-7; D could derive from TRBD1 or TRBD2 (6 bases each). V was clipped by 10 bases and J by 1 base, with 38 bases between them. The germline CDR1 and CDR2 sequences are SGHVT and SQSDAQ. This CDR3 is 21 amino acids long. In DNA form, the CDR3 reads TGTGCCATCGAGGGGGTTTTACCGGACGGGGACTGGGAAACGGTGTCCTACGAGCAGTACTTC. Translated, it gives CAIEGVLPDGDWETVSYEQYF. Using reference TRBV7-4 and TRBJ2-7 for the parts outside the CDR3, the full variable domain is GAGVSQSPRYKVAKRGRDVALRCDSISGHVTLYWYRQTLGQGSEVLTYSQSDAQRDKSGRPSGRFSAERPERSVSTLKIQRTEQGDSAVYLCAIEGVLPDGDWETVSYEQYFGPGTRLTVT.

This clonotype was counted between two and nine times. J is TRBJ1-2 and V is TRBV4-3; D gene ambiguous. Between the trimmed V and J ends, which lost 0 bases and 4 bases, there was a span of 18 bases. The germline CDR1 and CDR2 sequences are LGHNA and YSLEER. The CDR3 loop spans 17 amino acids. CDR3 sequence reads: CASSQDSAGPRVYGYTF. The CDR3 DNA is TGCGCCAGCAGCCAAGATAGCGCAGGCCCTCGGGTCTATGGCTACACCTTC.

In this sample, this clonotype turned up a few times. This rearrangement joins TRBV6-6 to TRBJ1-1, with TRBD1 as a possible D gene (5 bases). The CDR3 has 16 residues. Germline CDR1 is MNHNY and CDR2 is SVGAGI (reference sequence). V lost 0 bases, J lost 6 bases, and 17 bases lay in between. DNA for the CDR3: TGTGCCAGCAGTTACTCAGATTCGACCAAGGGACCTGAAGCTTTCTTT. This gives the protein CASSYSDSTKGPEAFF.

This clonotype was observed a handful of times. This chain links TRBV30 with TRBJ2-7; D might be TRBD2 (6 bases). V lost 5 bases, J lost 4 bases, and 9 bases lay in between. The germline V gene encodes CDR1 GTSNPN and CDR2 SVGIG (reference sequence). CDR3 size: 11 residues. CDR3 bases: TGTGCCTGGCGGCGGGGTTACGAGCAGTACTTC. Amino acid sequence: CAWRRGYEQYF.

The CDR3 DNA follows: TGTGCCAGCAGTTTTTTCGTCAGCAATCAGCCCCAGCATTTT. As protein: CASSFFVSNQPQHF. V is TRBV12-3 or TRBV12-4 and J is TRBJ1-5; D remains ambiguous. The CDR3 runs 14 residues. V lost 3 bases to trimming and J lost 1 base, with 7 bases between them.

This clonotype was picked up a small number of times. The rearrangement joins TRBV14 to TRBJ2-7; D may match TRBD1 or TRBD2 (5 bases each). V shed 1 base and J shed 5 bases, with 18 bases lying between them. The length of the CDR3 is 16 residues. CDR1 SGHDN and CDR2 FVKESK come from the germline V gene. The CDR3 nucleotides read TGTGCCAGCAGCCAAGGGCCGCTCGTGAGGGGCCACGAGCAGTACTTC. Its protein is CASSQGPLVRGHEQYF.

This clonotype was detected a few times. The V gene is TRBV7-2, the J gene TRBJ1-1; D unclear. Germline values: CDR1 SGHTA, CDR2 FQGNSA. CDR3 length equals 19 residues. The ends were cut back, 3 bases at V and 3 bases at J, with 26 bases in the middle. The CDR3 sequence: CASSFRPWEVRPGDTEAFF. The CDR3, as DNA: TGTGCCAGCAGCTTTCGGCCGTGGGAGGTGAGGCCGGGTGACACTGAAGCTTTCTTT. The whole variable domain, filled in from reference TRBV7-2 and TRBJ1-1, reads GAGVSQSPSNKVTEKGKDVELRCDPISGHTALYWYRQSLGQGLEFLIYFQGNSAPDKSGLPSDRFSAERTGGSVSTLTIQRTQQEDSAVYLCASSFRPWEVRPGDTEAFFGQGTRLTVV.

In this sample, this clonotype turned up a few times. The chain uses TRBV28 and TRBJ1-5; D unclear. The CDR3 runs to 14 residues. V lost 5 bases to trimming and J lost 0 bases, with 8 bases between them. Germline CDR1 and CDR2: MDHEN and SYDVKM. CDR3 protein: CASSPPTSNQPQHF. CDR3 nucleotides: TGTGCCAGCAGTCCCCCGACTAGCAATCAGCCCCAGCATTTT.

CDR3 sequence: CASSHDSGDQPQHF. The CDR3 DNA reads as TGTGCCAGCAGCCACGACAGCGGGGATCAGCCCCAGCATTTT. The chain recombines TRBV7-9 with TRBJ1-5; D is perhaps TRBD1 (5 bases). CDR1 and CDR2 (germline): SEHNR, FQNEAQ (reference sequence). The CDR3 covers 14 residues. V was cut by 5 bases and J by 5 bases, with 13 bases left in between.

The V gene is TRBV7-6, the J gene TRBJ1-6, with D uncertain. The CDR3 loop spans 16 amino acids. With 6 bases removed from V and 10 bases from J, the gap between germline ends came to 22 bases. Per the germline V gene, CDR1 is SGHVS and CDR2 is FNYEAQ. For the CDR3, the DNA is TGTGCCAGCAGGGCCACGGACGGGGTCCAGAGATCACCCCTCCACTTT. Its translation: CASRATDGVQRSPLHF.

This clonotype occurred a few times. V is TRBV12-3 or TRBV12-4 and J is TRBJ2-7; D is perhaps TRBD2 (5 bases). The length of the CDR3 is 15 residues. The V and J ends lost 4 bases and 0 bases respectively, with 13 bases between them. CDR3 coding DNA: TGTGCCAGCAGTTGGGAGTTAAGGAGCTCCTACGAGCAGTACTTC. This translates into CASSWELRSSYEQYF.

The CDR3: CASPGTGANTGELFF. The CDR3 nucleotides are TGTGCCAGCCCGGGGACAGGGGCGAACACCGGGGAGCTGTTTTTT. This chain connects TRBV2 to TRBJ2-2; TRBD1 aligns across 10 bases. V lost 8 bases to trimming and J lost 0 bases; unmatched junction nucleotides: 3. CDR3 length equals 15 residues. Germline CDR1 is SNHLY and CDR2 is FYNNEI.

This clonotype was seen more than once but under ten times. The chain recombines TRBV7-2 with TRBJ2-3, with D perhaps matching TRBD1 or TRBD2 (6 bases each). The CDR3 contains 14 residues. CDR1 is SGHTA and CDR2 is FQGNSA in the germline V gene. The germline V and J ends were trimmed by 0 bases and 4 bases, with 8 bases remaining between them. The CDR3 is CASSLAGGADTQYF. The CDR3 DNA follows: TGTGCCAGCAGCTTAGCGGGGGGCGCAGATACGCAGTATTTT.

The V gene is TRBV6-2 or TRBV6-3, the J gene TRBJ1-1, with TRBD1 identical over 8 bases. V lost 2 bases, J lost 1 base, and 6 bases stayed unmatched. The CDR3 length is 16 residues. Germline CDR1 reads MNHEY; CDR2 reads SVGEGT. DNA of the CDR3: TGTGCCAGCAGTTACATAGCCGGGACAGGGAACACTGAAGCTTTCTTT. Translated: CASSYIAGTGNTEAFF.